Listed below are T cell receptor beta chains from one sample, sequenced in a study of blood T cell repertoires in COVID-19. Assay: immunoSEQ multiplex PCR; the TCRdb copy retains only in-frame clones and omits some. The sample has 200,000 to 300,000 clones; 65% to 90% are singletons. Material: PBMCs or T cells enriched from blood (not recorded which). Receptors were obtained from a woman aged 50 to 60 with acute COVID-19. Both conserved end residues are part of each CDR3. The D gene is left open where the match is weak.

TRBJ2-7 | TRBD2 | TRBV7-9 | CASSNSGGTSLEQYF | TGTGCCAGCAGCAATTCCGGGGGGACTTCTCTCGAGCAGTACTTC
TRBJ1-1 | NA | TRBV30 | CACAPTANTEAFF | TGTGCCTGCGCCCCGACAGCCAACACTGAAGCTTTCTTT
TRBJ1-1 | TRBD1 | TRBV7-9 | CASRKWDRRNTEAFF | TGTGCCAGCAGGAAATGGGACAGGAGGAACACTGAAGCTTTCTTT
TRBJ1-2 | NA | TRBV6-1 | CASSGTIQDSYVGYTF | TGTGCCAGCAGTGGCACCATACAGGATTCCTATGTCGGCTACACCTTC
TRBJ2-7 | NA | TRBV7-6 | CASTRYVDKDEQYF | TGTGCCAGCACCCGATACGTGGACAAGGACGAGCAGTACTTC
TRBJ2-7 | TRBD2 | TRBV27 | CASGRGGGAREQYF | TGTGCCAGCGGCCGGGGCGGGGGGGCCCGGGAGCAGTACTTC
TRBJ1-2 | NA | TRBV30 | CAWSFRGAVGYTF | TGTGCCTGGAGTTTCAGGGGCGCAGTTGGCTACACCTTC
TRBJ2-7 | NA | TRBV30 | CAWTTLREQYF | TGTGCCTGGACCACCCTGAGGGAGCAGTACTTC
TRBJ1-4 | NA | TRBV2 | CASSPSGRVEKLFF | TGTGCCAGCAGTCCTTCGGGGAGGGTTGAAAAACTGTTTTTT
TRBJ2-7 | NA | TRBV19 | CASSERGGGTYEQYF | TGTGCCAGTAGCGAAAGGGGAGGGGGTACCTACGAGCAGTACTTC